The next 4 T cell receptor beta chains were all read from a single sample in a study of T cells in tumors after PD-1 blockade. Here immunoSEQ multiplex PCR was the method, and the copy in TCRdb shows in-frame clones only, minus some. The sample comprises about 25,000 clones, 70% to 85% of which are singletons, and approximately 12% rests with the top ten. Sample: PBMCs, taken after anti-PD-1 treatment. The receptor source for this set is a human donor with basal cell carcinoma.

The gene calls are TRBV3-1 (or the pseudogene TRBV3-2) and TRBJ1-1; D is uncertain. Trimming shortened V by 5 bases and J by 4 bases, and 8 bases separated the two germline ends. The germline V gene encodes CDR1 LGHDT and CDR2 YNNKEL (reference sequence). This CDR3 contains 12 residues. The CDR3 DNA follows: TGTGCCAGCAGCTACTTCGGCACTGAAGCTTTCTTT. As protein: CASSYFGTEAFF.

This chain uses TRBV14 with TRBJ1-6; 7 nucleotides agree with TRBD1. Trimming cost V 1 base and J 6 bases; bases outside gene matches: 3. There are 15 residues in the CDR3. The germline V gene has CDR1 SGHDN and CDR2 FVKESK. The CDR3 protein is CASSQGQGGNSPLHF. The CDR3, as DNA: TGTGCCAGCAGCCAAGGACAGGGTGGTAATTCACCCCTCCACTTT.

The CDR3 coding sequence is TGTGCCATCAGTGAGTCTGGGCTAAAGGGGGCGTGGGTTAATTATAGCAATCAGCCCCAGCATTTT. It is translated as CAISESGLKGAWVNYSNQPQHF. This chain connects TRBV10-3 to TRBJ1-5; TRBD1 matches at 7 bases. This CDR3 is 22 amino acids long. Germline-derived CDR1 and CDR2 are ENHRY and SYGVKD. V lost 0 bases and J lost 0; bases outside the gene matches: 20.

This rearrangement joins TRBV7-3 to TRBJ2-3; possibly TRBD2 for D (6 bases). The V gene lost 5 bases and the J gene lost 7 bases, with 13 bases spanning the gap. This CDR3 is built from 13 residues. Looked up from germline, CDR1 is SGHTA and CDR2 is FQGTGA. The CDR3, as DNA: TGTGCCAGCAGCCTCTCGGGGGTAAATACGCAGTATTTT. Protein sequence: CASSLSGVNTQYF.